This T cell receptor (beta chain) comes out of a study of T cell clonotyping in hematopoietic cell transplantation. The overall study: Recipients' pretransplant samples followed cytoreduction.

V was trimmed by 7 bases and J by 8 bases, leaving 12 bases between them. This CDR3 is built from 11 residues. CDR1 DFQATT and CDR2 SNEGSKA come from the germline V gene (reference sequence). Produced via immunoSEQ multiplex PCR; TCRdb's table is partial and in-frame only. The sample lists about 45,000 clones; around 84% were seen once. Time point: recipient sample about 28 days before transplant, after cytoreduction. Findings and limits, study-wide: Few recipient clonotypes overlapped donors; over 97% were de novo at given depth. Higher Inverse Simpson Index values in graft donor and pretransplant recipient predicted broader posttransplant TCR diversity.

On this clone itself: What it recognizes is unknown.

This receptor was taken from a man aged 55-75 years with myelodysplastic syndrome. Some clones in this sample may be carry-over from other donors' samples. The chain carries TRBV20-1 and TRBJ2-1, with D unclear. The source was peripheral blood mononuclear cells, collected before stem cell transplant. CDR3 in amino acids: CSVGRLHEQFF. The DNA for the CDR3 is TGCAGTGTAGGTAGGCTGCATGAGCAGTTCTTC.